This T cell receptor (beta chain) was sequenced for a study of blood T cells in healthy people across ages. Findings of the study overall: When set beside aged donors, long-lived donors presented more naive CD4+ cells and higher diversity.

A word on this clonotype: Its antigen remains unidentified.

The authors ran a second PCR of about 6 to 12 cycles using a sample-barcoded 5' primer and a J-beta primer mix. TCRdb re-analysed the 5' RACE reads in MiXCR, keeping a single row per CDR3 protein. Of about a million distinct CDR3 sequences listed, roughly 52% are singletons. The germline CDR1 and CDR2 sequences are ENHRY and SYGVKD. V lost 5 bases, J lost 5 bases, and 10 bases stayed unmatched. This CDR3 has 17 amino acids. The sequence came from a man aged 30 to 39 in good health. This chain joins TRBV10-3 and TRBJ2-5, with 14 nucleotides matching TRBD2. Input material: blood. CDR3: CAISPTSGGAFGETQYF. The CDR3, as DNA: TGTGCCATCAGTCCGACTAGCGGGGGGGCCTTTGGGGAGACCCAGTACTTC.